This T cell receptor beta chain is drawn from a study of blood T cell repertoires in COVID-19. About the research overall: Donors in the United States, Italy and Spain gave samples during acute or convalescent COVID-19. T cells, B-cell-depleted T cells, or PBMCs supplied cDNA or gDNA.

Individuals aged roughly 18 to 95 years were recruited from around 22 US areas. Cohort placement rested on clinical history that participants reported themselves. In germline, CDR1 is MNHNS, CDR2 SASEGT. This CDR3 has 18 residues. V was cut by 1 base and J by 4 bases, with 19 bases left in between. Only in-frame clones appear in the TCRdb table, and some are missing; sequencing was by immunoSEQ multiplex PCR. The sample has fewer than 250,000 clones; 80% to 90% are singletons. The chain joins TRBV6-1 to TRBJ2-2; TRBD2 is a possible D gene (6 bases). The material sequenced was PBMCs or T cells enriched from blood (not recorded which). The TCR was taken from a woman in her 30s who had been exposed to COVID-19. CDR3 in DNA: TGTGCCAGCAGTGAAGTCGGAGGGACCTCGCTGGGCACCGGGGAGCTGTTTTTT. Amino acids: CASSEVGGTSLGTGELFF.